This T cell receptor (beta chain) was captured by sequencing in a study of STAT3 mutations in large granular lymphocyte leukemia. On the study more broadly: Canonical activating STAT3 mutations were detected in roughly half of the longitudinally sequenced T-LGLL patients. Findings and limits, study-wide: At least one immunodominant TCR beta clonotype appeared in every T-cell large granular lymphocyte leukemia patient. After therapy, 6 of 18 patients switched clonotypes, all new clones STAT3 wild type.

Worth noting for this clone: The antigen remains unidentified.

Libraries were prepared by immunoSEQ multiplex PCR; TCRdb keeps only in-frame clonotypes and omits some of them. The data show about 9,000 clones, roughly 90% seen once. The V and J ends lost 2 bases and 1 base respectively, with 6 bases between them. Germline CDR1 reads SGHRS; CDR2 reads YFSETQ. This CDR3 is 13 amino acids long. The TCR was taken from an elderly man with T-cell large granular lymphocyte leukemia. Some clones in this sample may be carry-over from other donors' samples. The rearrangement joins TRBV5-1 to TRBJ2-5; D is undetermined. The sample taken for sequencing was peripheral blood mononuclear cells. This CDR3 is CASSFGPQETQYF. As DNA, the CDR3 is TGCGCCAGCAGCTTTGGGCCCCAAGAGACCCAGTACTTC.